The next 23 T cell receptor beta chains were all read from a single sample in a study of T cell changes during pregnancy in multiple sclerosis. The protocol was immunoSEQ multiplex PCR, while the TCRdb copy is restricted to in-frame clones and leaves out a portion. The sample includes over 30,000 clones, about 93% of them seen just once. The sequences come from CD4+ T cells from peripheral blood mononuclear cells, collected in the second trimester of pregnancy. All receptors derive from a female donor in good health, enrolled as a control in a pregnancy study.

This clone has more than one count but fewer than ten. V is TRBV15 and J is TRBJ1-1, with D maybe TRBD1 (5 bases). Between the trimmed V and J ends, which lost 8 bases and 1 base, there was a span of 8 bases. The CDR3 has 12 amino acids. Germline CDR1 and CDR2: LNHNV and YYDKDF (reference sequence). The CDR3 sequence: CATGRGNTEAFF. The CDR3 DNA reads as TGTGCCACCGGAAGGGGGAACACTGAAGCTTTCTTT. Based on the CDR3 plus reference TRBV15 and TRBJ1-1, the full variable domain is DAMVIQNPRYQVTQFGKPVTLSCSQTLNHNVMYWYQQKSSQAPKLLFHYYDKDFNNEADTPDNFQSRRPNTSFCFLDIRSPGLGDTAMYLCATGRGNTEAFFGQGTRLTVV.

The genes are TRBV5-6 and TRBJ2-1; D ambiguous. V was pared by 1 base and J by 4 bases, with 6 bases between. CDR3 length: 13 residues. Germline V CDR1 and CDR2: SGHDT, YYEEEE. CDR3 coding DNA: TGTGCCAGCAGCTTGACAACATACAATGAGCAGTTCTTC. Translation: CASSLTTYNEQFF.

V usage is TRBV11-3 and J usage is TRBJ2-1; no reliable D call. The CDR3 has 12 amino acids. Germline V gene data show CDR1 as SGHNT and CDR2 as YENEEA. V gave up 8 bases and J gave up 4 bases, with 9 bases separating them. The CDR3 region is CASSQVYNEQFF. The CDR3 DNA reads as TGTGCCAGCTCGCAGGTTTACAATGAGCAGTTCTTC.

V is TRBV27 and J is TRBJ2-1; TRBD2 agrees at 8 bases. Germline V CDR1 and CDR2: MNHEY, SMNVEV (reference sequence). Trimming cost V 10 bases and J 5 bases; bases outside gene matches: 13. The CDR3 is made up of 15 amino acids. The CDR3 loop reads CANDFGGARDNEQFF. The CDR3 DNA follows: TGTGCCAACGATTTCGGGGGGGCGAGGGACAATGAGCAGTTCTTC.

The genes are TRBV4-1 and TRBJ1-4; 9 bases are a match to TRBD1. Germline trimming cut 4 bases from V and 4 bases from J; bases unmatched to any gene: 7. The CDR3 extends over 16 amino acids. Germline loops: CDR1 MGHRA, CDR2 YSYEKL. Written as DNA, the CDR3 is TGCGCCAGCAGCCGAAGGACGGGACAGGGTAATGAAAAACTGTTTTTT. Amino acid sequence: CASSRRTGQGNEKLFF.

The rearrangement links TRBV5-6 to TRBJ2-2; TRBD1 agrees at 10 bases. The CDR3 runs to 15 residues. Germline assignment: CDR1 SGHDT and CDR2 YYEEEE. Germline trimming cut 3 bases from V and 4 bases from J; bases unmatched to any gene: 3. The CDR3 loop reads CASSSGQGVTGELFF. The CDR3 DNA is TGTGCCAGCAGCTCAGGACAGGGGGTCACCGGGGAGCTGTTTTTT.

This chain connects TRBV4-2 to TRBJ2-3; the D gene is possibly TRBD2 (6 bases). V was shortened by 1 base and J by 4 bases, with 15 bases between the two germline ends. Germline V gene lookup returns CDR1 LGHNA and CDR2 YNFKEQ. This CDR3 has 16 residues. The CDR3 here is CASSQVLRGGADTQYF. The CDR3 DNA reads TGTGCCAGCAGCCAAGTTCTCCGGGGCGGGGCAGATACGCAGTATTTT.

The chain joins TRBV4-3 to TRBJ1-2; perhaps TRBD1 as D (5 bases). With 1 base removed from V and 1 base from J, the gap between germline ends came to 10 bases. CDR3 length: 15 amino acids. The germline gives CDR1 LGHNA, CDR2 YSLEER. The CDR3 region is CASSQAPQGNYGYTF. The CDR3 DNA follows: TGCGCCAGCAGCCAAGCCCCGCAGGGTAACTATGGCTACACCTTC.

The chain employs TRBV11-3 and TRBJ2-3; TRBD1 matches 7 bases. V lost 5 bases to trimming and J lost 2 bases; unmatched junction nucleotides: 10. Germline V gives CDR1 SGHNT, CDR2 YENEEA. The CDR3 totals 16 residues. CDR3 sequence: CASSMGQSPATDTQYF. The CDR3 DNA reads as TGTGCCAGCAGCATGGGACAGTCCCCTGCCACAGATACGCAGTATTTT.

The chain links TRBV19 to TRBJ2-1; a possible D gene is TRBD1 (6 bases). Deletions cut 5 bases from V and 5 bases from J, with 25 bases between. Per germline, CDR1 LNHDA and CDR2 SQIVND (reference sequence). There are 18 residues in the CDR3. DNA for the CDR3: TGTGCCAGTAGTTACCTACCCCCCGGGACACGCCAGAACAATGAGCAGTTCTTC. It codes for CASSYLPPGTRQNNEQFF.

The V and J genes are TRBV9 and TRBJ1-1; no clear D. This CDR3 is 14 amino acids long. Germline V gives CDR1 SGDLS, CDR2 YYNGEE. The V and J ends lost 0 bases and 5 bases respectively, with 11 bases between them. The CDR3 coding sequence is TGTGCCAGCAGCGTAGATGTCGGTCGTACTGAAGCTTTCTTT. Amino acids: CASSVDVGRTEAFF.

The J gene is TRBJ1-6, the V gene TRBV6-1, with 7 positions matching TRBD1. CDR3 length: 14 amino acids. J lost 4 bases, V lost 9 bases, and 6 bases had no gene match. Germline V gene data show CDR1 as MNHNS and CDR2 as SASEGT. As DNA, the CDR3 is TGTGCCAGTTCCCAGGGGGGATATAATTCACCCCTCCACTTT. Translation gives CASSQGGYNSPLHF.

The chain is built from TRBV18 and TRBJ2-1, with D maybe TRBD1 (5 bases). The CDR3 has 15 amino acids. Per the germline V gene, CDR1 is KGHSH and CDR2 is LQKENI. V lost 3 bases and J 0 bases, leaving 9 bases between the germline ends. CDR3 coding DNA: TGTGCCAGCTCACCTGACAGAAGCTCCTACAATGAGCAGTTCTTC. The encoded protein is CASSPDRSSYNEQFF.

This clone was detected once. The rearrangement joins TRBV4-1 to TRBJ2-2; 9 bases are shared with TRBD2. The CDR3 spans 15 residues. J lost 4 bases, V lost 4 bases, and 4 bases had no gene match. The germline V gene has CDR1 MGHRA and CDR2 YSYEKL. In DNA, the CDR3 is TGCGCCAGCAGCCTTGGACTAGCGCGCACCGGGGAGCTGTTTTTT. Protein sequence: CASSLGLARTGELFF.

The chain has TRBV9 and TRBJ2-2, with 10 bases that match TRBD2. Losses at the gene ends were 3 bases for V and 5 bases for J; bases not matched to a gene: 10. The CDR3 length is 17 residues. The germline V gene has CDR1 SGDLS and CDR2 YYNGEE. DNA of the CDR3: TGTGCCAGCAGCGCAGATTCTAGCGGGGGTTATACCGGGGAGCTGTTTTTT. It yields the protein CASSADSSGGYTGELFF.

This clone was detected once. The chain has TRBV5-1 and TRBJ2-7; D uncertain. Trimming removed 4 bases from V and 3 bases from J, with 14 bases in between. The germline CDR1 and CDR2 sequences are SGHRS and YFSETQ. The CDR3 loop spans 14 amino acids. The CDR3 spells CASSPRLDFYEQYF. The CDR3 DNA reads as TGCGCCAGCAGCCCCAGACTGGATTTCTACGAGCAGTACTTC.

This clone was seen a single time. The chain links TRBV2 to TRBJ1-2; possibly TRBD1 for D (6 bases). V shed 5 bases and J shed 4 bases, with 23 bases lying between them. CDR1 is SNHLY and CDR2 is FYNNEI in the germline V gene. The CDR3 has 17 amino acids. The CDR3 here is CASSHAQGPGVIYGYTF. The DNA for the CDR3 is TGTGCCAGCAGTCACGCCCAGGGGCCAGGGGTTATCTATGGCTACACCTTC.

J is TRBJ1-2 and V is TRBV6-1, with D possibly being TRBD1 (5 bases). Per germline, CDR1 MNHNS and CDR2 SASEGT. CDR3 length: 15 amino acids. Trimming took off 7 bases at V and 5 bases at J, with 20 bases between the two ends. The CDR3 sequence is CASTQSGVGSYGYTF. The CDR3 DNA is TGTGCCAGCACCCAGTCGGGGGTTGGATCTTATGGCTACACCTTC.

The rearrangement links TRBV6-4 to TRBJ2-6; tentative D call: TRBD2 (6 bases). Germline lookup yields CDR1 MRHNA and CDR2 SNTAGT. V was trimmed by 6 bases and J by 2 bases, leaving 11 bases between them. There are 15 residues in the CDR3. The CDR3 sequence is CASRVGGAGANVLTF. CDR3 bases: TGTGCCAGCAGGGTCGGCGGGGCTGGGGCCAACGTCCTGACTTTC.

The V call is TRBV14, the J call TRBJ2-7; 9 bases line up with TRBD1. Looked up from germline, CDR1 is SGHDN and CDR2 is FVKESK. This CDR3 spans 15 amino acids. J was trimmed by 1 base and V by 4 bases; bases with no gene match: 5. The CDR3 reads CASSLGTGRSYEQYF. The DNA for the CDR3 is TGTGCCAGCAGCCTAGGGACAGGGAGGTCCTACGAGCAGTACTTC.

V gene TRBV7-8 combines with J gene TRBJ2-3; TRBD2 matches at 13 bases. J gave up 3 bases and V 1 base, and 4 bases lay outside the gene matches. Germline loops: CDR1 SGHVS, CDR2 FQNEAQ. The CDR3 is made up of 17 amino acids. CDR3 sequence reads: CASSLVGLAGVTDTQYF. CDR3 coding DNA: TGTGCCAGCAGCTTAGTAGGACTAGCGGGGGTAACAGATACGCAGTATTTT.

The chain has TRBV2 and TRBJ1-5; 11 bases are a match to TRBD1. V was pared by 6 bases and J by 7 bases, with 8 bases of the junction left unmatched. Germline lookup yields CDR1 SNHLY and CDR2 FYNNEI. CDR3 length: 15 residues. CDR3 DNA: TGTGCCAGCAGGGGGGGACAGGGGGAGAACCAGCCCCAGCATTTT. This gives the protein CASRGGQGENQPQHF.

This sequence joins TRBV30 and TRBJ1-1, with TRBD1 as a possible D gene (5 bases). With 0 bases removed from V and 1 base from J, the gap between germline ends came to 12 bases. The CDR3 loop spans 15 amino acids. Germline values: CDR1 GTSNPN, CDR2 SVGIG (reference sequence). CDR3 loop: CAWSVLGGKNTEAFF. CDR3 in DNA: TGTGCCTGGAGTGTATTGGGGGGAAAGAACACTGAAGCTTTCTTT.